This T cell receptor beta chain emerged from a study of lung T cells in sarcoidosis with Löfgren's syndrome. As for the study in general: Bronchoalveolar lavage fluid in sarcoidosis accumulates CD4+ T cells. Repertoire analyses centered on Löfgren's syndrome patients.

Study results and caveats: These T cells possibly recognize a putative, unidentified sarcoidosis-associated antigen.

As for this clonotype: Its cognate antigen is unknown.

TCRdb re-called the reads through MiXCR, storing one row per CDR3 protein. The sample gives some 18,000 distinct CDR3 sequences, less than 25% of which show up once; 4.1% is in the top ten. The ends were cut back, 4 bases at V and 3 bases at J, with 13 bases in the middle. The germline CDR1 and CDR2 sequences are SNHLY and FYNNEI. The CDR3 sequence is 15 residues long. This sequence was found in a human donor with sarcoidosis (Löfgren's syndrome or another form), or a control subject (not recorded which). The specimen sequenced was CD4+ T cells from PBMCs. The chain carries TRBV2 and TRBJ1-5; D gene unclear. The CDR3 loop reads CASSASGSNNQPQHF. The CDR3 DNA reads TGTGCCAGCAGTGCCTCGGGGAGTAACAATCAGCCCCAGCATTTT.